This T cell receptor (beta chain) was captured in a study of CD8 T cells in Susac syndrome. CD8+ and CD4+ T cells taken from blood had their TCR beta sequenced. Each multiple sclerosis control was a treatment-naive patient with relapsing-remitting disease that was either stable or active. TEMRA cells were enriched by FACS, while CD8+ and CD4+ T cells were obtained through a negative isolation that was performed magnetically. Reverse transcription of roughly 0.45 to 1 ug RNA was carried out with random hexamers. The immunoSEQ assay covered 54 Vbeta and 13 Jbeta segments for CDR3. Each CDR3 protein is one row after TCRdb ran MiXCR on the immunoSEQ multiplex PCR reads. Of just over 300,000 distinct CDR3 sequences in the sample, 90% to 95% were seen once. The CDR3 runs to 13 residues. Trimming removed 6 bases from V and 5 bases from J, with 14 bases in between.

The sample consisted of CD4+ T cells from PBMCs. This clonotype originated in a human donor with multiple sclerosis. The chain is built from TRBV12-3 or TRBV12-4 and TRBJ2-7; D may be TRBD1 (5 bases). This CDR3 reads CASRAGFQDEQYF. The CDR3 DNA reads TGTGCCAGCAGGGCAGGGTTCCAGGACGAGCAGTACTTC.